This T cell receptor beta chain was obtained from a study of blood T cell repertoires in COVID-19 (dated by TCRdb to the early 2020s). The study in broad terms: Samples covering the acute and convalescent phases of COVID-19 were provided by collaborators in the United States, Italy and Spain. The dataset comprised deeply sampled blood TCRbeta repertoires from subjects exposed to, actively infected with, or recovered from COVID-19. The repertoires were released in a freely available public database intended as a resource for research on the immune response to SARS-CoV-2. Nearly every sample came with metadata listing a de-identified subject ID, COVID-19 status, age in years and sex. The material from the prospective study consisted of cDNA or gDNA derived from T cells, B-cell-depleted T cells, or PBMCs. Where HLA class I and class II types were available, the types were taken from metadata supplied by the sample provider, not from assay-based typing. Samples came from the ongoing ImmuneRACE study (first 160 participants) plus 1,254 subjects from 6 global collaborators. What the work shows at the level of the full study, not this receptor alone: The quantity of clinical and demographic metadata differed by source and by participant and was supplied without curation.

The immunoSEQ Assay, a bias-controlled multiplex PCR, was used to amplify TCRbeta CDR3 regions from genomic DNA. On the study's bioinformatics: The number of nucleated cells in each sample was estimated by amplification of reference gene primers within the assay. To quantify the absolute abundance of each unique TCRbeta CDR3 rearrangement, sequence reads were collapsed and filtered. Productive Simpson clonality was computed per sample as the square root of Simpson's diversity index over productive rearrangements. TCRdb's version of the immuneACCESS table is confined to in-frame rearrangements and falls short of the full clone set. An unresolved V gene accounts for under half of the shortfall where checked; the remainder is of unknown origin. For V, J and clone size, that table is used; D and trimming come from the DNA. The sample table records 99,000 or so clones; roughly 79% of these occur just once. The ten largest clones add up to roughly 10% of the sample.

The sample holds a few counts of this clone. It lacks a known antigen. Base qualities are missing; no much larger clone stands one base away. As encoded in the germline V gene, CDR1 is MNHGY while CDR2 is SAAAGT. Measured from the cysteine to the phenylalanine, the CDR3 is 16 residues long. The kept DNA is CDR3 alone, 48 bases in frame from the first base. V is pruned by 6 bases and J by 0 bases, leaving 11 bases of the junction without a gene match. Whole blood was collected in K2EDTA tubes by collaborating institutions according to the institutions' own protocols. For TCRbeta analysis, collaborator samples were shipped as frozen whole blood, as isolated PBMCs, or as DNA extracted from either sample type.

The source material was peripheral blood. This chain is built from TRBV6-8 and TRBJ2-7; 7 junctional bases match TRBD1. The source is a woman between 65 and 79 years old with acute or convalescent COVID-19. The DNA sequence follows: TGTGCCAGCAGCCGCCCGGGACAGTCGAGCTCCTACGAGCAGTACTTC. Translated, it reads CASSRPGQSSSYEQYF.